What follows describes a single TCR beta chain. Its matching antigen is unknown. A much larger clone lies a single base off, so this may be a read error. This specimen belongs to a study of breast tumors, draining lymph nodes, adjacent tissues. The study's findings and limits: Findings are consistent with lymph node origin and intratumoral expansion of most tumor T cells.

Breast cancer patients provided tissue from their axillary draining lymph nodes. The germline CDR1 and CDR2 sequences are SGHDT and YYEEEE. The CDR3 is made up of 13 amino acids. TCRdb processed the multiplex PCR reads anew with MiXCR; each CDR3 protein has one entry. The profile shows 200,000 to 300,000 distinct CDR3 sequences, roughly 31% of them singletons. Source material: axillary lymph node tissue. The chain recombines TRBV5-6 with TRBJ1-6; perhaps TRBD1 as D (5 bases). This receptor was obtained from a female donor with breast cancer. Some clones in this sample may be carry-over from other donors' samples. The CDR3 is CACQRGGDSPLRF. CDR3 nucleotides: TGTGCCTGCCAACGGGGGGGGGATTCACCCCTCCGCTTT. The full variable domain, with the rest looked up from reference TRBV5-6 and TRBJ1-6, is DAGVTQSPTHLIKTRGQQVTLRCSPKSGHDTVSWYQQALGQGPQFIFQYYEEEERQRGNFPDRFSGHQFPNYSSELNVNALLLGDSALYLCACQRGGDSPLRFGNGTRLTVT.